This entry concerns a single T cell receptor beta chain. It has no known antigen specificity. Per-nucleotide qualities are absent, and no much larger clonotype sits a single base away. This entry comes from a study of regulatory and conventional T cells in RAG deficiency (dated by TCRdb to the late 2010s). Describing the broader study: High-throughput TCR beta sequencing was used to compare the repertoire diversity and composition of Treg, conventional CD4+ and CD8+ T cells between RAG-deficient patients and healthy controls. Results the study describes overall, beyond this receptor: Markedly lower Shannon entropy and higher Simpson indices were observed in RAG-deficient patients than in control T-cell subpopulations. Compared with controls, Omenn syndrome and CID/AS patients had roughly 100-fold fewer unique TCR beta sequences in Treg cells, but only approximately 9.7-fold fewer in the other subsets. Rather than being bona fide Treg cells, the sorted CD25-high CD127-low cells in Omenn syndrome patients may represent peripherally activated cells. Some T-cell subset analyses were not performed for some subjects. All patient T-cell subsets had shorter CDR3 lengths; Omenn syndrome patients showed >85% Treg-Tconv repertoire overlap at nucleotide and amino acid level.

Regulatory T cells were purified from blood as CD4+CD25-high CD127-low cells before genomic DNA extraction. Repertoire analyses used several healthy control donors as the comparison group. Libraries were built with the immunoSEQ multiplex PCR assay. Genomic DNA from the sorted T-cell subsets was used to amplify rearranged TCR beta chain products, which were then sequenced. The paper's data handling went like this. Shannon entropy and Simpson indices were used to quantify the repertoire diversity of productive TCR beta rearrangements. Clonal expansion was assessed using the summed frequency of the 100 most abundant productive TCR beta clonotypes among total reads. The TRB repertoires were evaluated with a self-reactivity index based on amino acid usage at CDR3beta positions 6 and 7. Two-way ANOVA was applied to the repertoire analyses, whereas Student t or Mann-Whitney tests were applied to the flow cytometric analyses. TCRdb re-hosts the immuneACCESS table, in-frame sequences only. Its copies lack some clones; in the studies checked, an unresolved V gene accounts for under half of them, and the cause for the rest is not known. V and J calls and clone size are those listed in that table; D and trimming were worked out from the DNA. This sample has some 28,000 clones in its table, and around 90% of those were observed once. Under 0.85% of the sample is held by the ten biggest clonotypes.

The CDR3 sequence holds 15 residues, the cysteine and phenylalanine included. Here the CDR3 DNA is all that survives: 45 bases in frame from base 1. The germline V gene supplies CDR1 MNHEY and CDR2 SVGAGI. V is cut by 6 bases and J by 8 bases, and the space between the germline ends is 17 bases. These data were likewise used in another study, on regulatory T cells. The second study, in turn, reports: The multiplex PCR used 52 forward TRBV primers and 13 reverse TRBJ primers, with assay-based and computational corrections for amplification bias. Patient repertoires showed restricted unique TRB V-J pairs and skewed V and J gene usage, most marked in regulatory T cells. T-cell receptor beta repertoires of sorted regulatory, conventional CD4+ and CD8+ T cells were compared between CD3G-deficient patients and healthy controls. Ficoll density separation was used to isolate peripheral blood mononuclear cells. Within the immunoSEQ assay, multiplex PCR amplified rearranged TRB loci from genomic DNA. Sequencing of the TRB amplicons was done on an Illumina HiSeq platform. Custom algorithms error-filtered the raw sequences and aligned the raw sequences to reference gene sequences, after which the immunoSEQ online tools were used for analysis. Frequencies of productive and nonproductive TRB rearrangements were assessed among unique sequences as well as among total sequences. Groups were compared by t tests, Mann-Whitney tests or two-way ANOVA performed in Prism software.

Recombination linked TRBV6-5 to TRBJ1-6; a tentative D match to TRBD1 spans 6 bases. This clonotype was obtained from a human donor in good health. What was sequenced was Tregs sorted from blood. The nucleotide sequence is TGTGCCAGCAGACCTTTTTGGGACATCCATTCACCCCTCCACTTT. This translates into CASRPFWDIHSPLHF.